This TCR beta chain appears in the sequencing data of a study of T cell repertoires in cytomegalovirus infection. A single record per CDR3 protein comes from TCRdb applying MiXCR to the reads. The sample yields just over 450,000 distinct CDR3 sequences, about two fifths seen once. The CDR3 runs 14 residues. The V and J ends lost 10 bases and 5 bases, in that order; junction bases with no gene match: 7. Per germline, CDR1 ENHRY and CDR2 SYGVKD. In this sample, this clonotype turned up a few times. The antigen is unknown. The J gene is TRBJ2-1, the V gene TRBV10-3; 11 positions agree with TRBD2. This receptor was obtained from a human donor in good health (CMV status not recorded). Some clones in this sample may be carry-over from other donors' samples. The sequencing here drew on cultured PBMCs, taken from culture after CMV antigen stimulation. CDR3 DNA sequence: TGTGCCACCGGCCCGGGACTAGCGGACAATGAGCAGTTCTTC. Encoded protein: CATGPGLADNEQFF.